These T cell receptor beta chains were read from a single sample in a study of T cell changes during pregnancy in multiple sclerosis. Clones were read by immunoSEQ multiplex PCR, and TCRdb kept only the in-frame ones, dropping some. The table includes about 100,000 clones, roughly 90% detected once. This sample comprised peripheral blood, obtained after pregnancy. The source of these receptors is a female donor with multiple sclerosis, enrolled in a pregnancy study. The CDR3 runs from the conserved cysteine through the conserved F or W. Fields, in order: CDR3 DNA, CDR3 protein, D gene, V gene, clone size, J gene. D genes are given only for firm matches. Clone size, where shown, is once, few, many, or a class for clones that have expanded.

TGTGCCAGCAGCAACACCGGGACAGGGGTAATGGATGAGCAGTTCTTC	CASSNTGTGVMDEQFF	TRBD1	TRBV28	once	TRBJ2-1
TGTGCCAGCAGTGCACAGTCCGAGCAGTACTTC	CASSAQSEQYF	NA	TRBV2	NA	TRBJ2-7
TGTGCCAGCTCACCCAGACAGGGGTCGATTGCAACTAATGAAAAACTGTTTTTT	CASSPRQGSIATNEKLFF	TRBD1	TRBV18	NA	TRBJ1-4
TGTGCCAGCAGCCAAGTGGAGGGGAGGGTTGGGAAACTGTTTTTT	CASSQVEGRVGKLFF	NA	TRBV14	NA	TRBJ1-4
TGTGCCAGCAGCTCGCGGGGGGGCACCTACAATGAGCAGTTCTTC	CASSSRGGTYNEQFF	TRBD2	TRBV7-8	NA	TRBJ2-1
TGTGCCAGTAGACCGGGAGCAACCGGCACTGAAGCTTTCTTT	CASRPGATGTEAFF	NA	TRBV19	few	TRBJ1-1
TGTGCCAGCGGAGGAGACAATGAGCAGTTCTTC	CASGGDNEQFF	NA	TRBV6-4	NA	TRBJ2-1
TGTGCCAGCAGCGTAGAAGAGGCGACGCAGTATTTT	CASSVEEATQYF	NA	TRBV9	NA	TRBJ2-3
TGTGCCAGCAGCTTAACGGGGAATGGGTATGGCTACACCTTC	CASSLTGNGYGYTF	NA	TRBV11-3	NA	TRBJ1-2
TGTGCCAGCAGCCCTGGGACTCAGAGGGGCAATGAGCAGTTCTTC	CASSPGTQRGNEQFF	NA	TRBV7-3	NA	TRBJ2-1
TGTGCCAGCAGCTTAATGGCGGGCCCCCCAGATACGCAGTATTTT	CASSLMAGPPDTQYF	NA	TRBV7-3	NA	TRBJ2-3
TGTGCCAGCAGCTCGGGACAGGCGAATTCACCCCTCCACTTT	CASSSGQANSPLHF	TRBD1	TRBV7-9	NA	TRBJ1-6
TGCGCCAGCAGCCTTCTAGCGGGAAAGATTATAGATGAGCAGTTCTTC	CASSLLAGKIIDEQFF	TRBD2	TRBV4-1	NA	TRBJ2-1
TGTGCCAGCAGTTACGGGCGACCCTCCTACAATGAGCAGTTCTTC	CASSYGRPSYNEQFF	NA	TRBV6-5	NA	TRBJ2-1
TGTGCCAGCAGTTTCCCGGGACTAGGCAAGGGGGGGTATGGCTACACCTTC	CASSFPGLGKGGYGYTF	NA	TRBV28	NA	TRBJ1-2
TGTGCCAGCAGCCCGGGACAGATCTATGGCTACACCTTC	CASSPGQIYGYTF	TRBD1	TRBV6-1	few	TRBJ1-2
TGTGCCAGCAGCGAACGGACAGACCCTCTAGCCAAAAACATTCAGTACTTC	CASSERTDPLAKNIQYF	NA	TRBV5-5	NA	TRBJ2-4
TGCAGCGTTGCTACAGGGCTCTCTGGGGCCAACGTCCTGACTTTC	CSVATGLSGANVLTF	NA	TRBV29-1	NA	TRBJ2-6
TGTGCCAGCAGCTACAGGTCCCCCTCCTACGAGCAGTACTTC	CASSYRSPSYEQYF	NA	TRBV27	NA	TRBJ2-7
TGTGCCTGGAGGAACGACAGGGCGGTTGAGCAGTTCTTC	CAWRNDRAVEQFF	TRBD1	TRBV30	NA	TRBJ2-1
TGCAGCGACAGGGGGCTGACAGATACGCAGTATTTT	CSDRGLTDTQYF	TRBD1	TRBV29-1	NA	TRBJ2-3
TGTGCCAGCAGCTCGACTAGCGGGGAAGAGACCCAGTACTTC	CASSSTSGEETQYF	TRBD2	TRBV7-9	NA	TRBJ2-5
TGTGCCTGGAGTGTTCGGGGGGCCGGCAACGAGCAGTACTTC	CAWSVRGAGNEQYF	NA	TRBV30	NA	TRBJ2-7
TGTGCCAGCTCACCGGCGGGGGCTGAAGAGCAGTACTTC	CASSPAGAEEQYF	NA	TRBV18	NA	TRBJ2-7
TGTGCCATCAGCGGGACAGGGATGAACACTGAAGCTTTCTTT	CAISGTGMNTEAFF	TRBD1	TRBV10-3	NA	TRBJ1-1
TGTGCCAGCAGCTCTTACAAGAACACCGGGGAGCTGTTTTTT	CASSSYKNTGELFF	NA	TRBV5-6	NA	TRBJ2-2
TGTGCCGGAGGACAGGCAAATCAGCCCCAGCATTTT	CAGGQANQPQHF	TRBD1	TRBV28	NA	TRBJ1-5
TGTGCCAGCAGTAGGGGGTTCAATGAAAAACTGTTTTTT	CASSRGFNEKLFF	NA	TRBV11-2	NA	TRBJ1-4
TGCAGCGGGGGGGACGGATACAATGAGCAGTTCTTC	CSGGDGYNEQFF	NA	TRBV29-1	NA	TRBJ2-1
TGTGCCAGCAGTTCTGGACTAGCGGGCGAGCAGTTCTTC	CASSSGLAGEQFF	TRBD2	TRBV27	NA	TRBJ2-1
TGTGCCAGCAGGAGACTAGCGGGAGTCGGAGAGACCCAGTACTTC	CASRRLAGVGETQYF	TRBD2	TRBV2	NA	TRBJ2-5
TGTGCCAGCGCGCCGGGACAGGGATTCTATGGCTACACCTTC	CASAPGQGFYGYTF	TRBD1	TRBV7-9	NA	TRBJ1-2
TGTGCCAGCAGCTCCTGGCTCCGAAGCGAGCAGTACTTC	CASSSWLRSEQYF	NA	TRBV9	NA	TRBJ2-7
TGTGCCAGCAGCGAACTAGCGGGGGCAGATACGCAGTATTTT	CASSELAGADTQYF	TRBD2	TRBV7-9	once	TRBJ2-3
TGTGCCAGTAGTTACGGGATGAACTACGAGCAGTACTTC	CASSYGMNYEQYF	NA	TRBV19	NA	TRBJ2-7
TGTGCCAGCAGTCTAACAGCGGGGGTCTATGGCTACACCTTC	CASSLTAGVYGYTF	NA	TRBV27	NA	TRBJ1-2
TGTGCCTGGGAAGCCGGGACAGCCTACGAGCAGTACTTC	CAWEAGTAYEQYF	TRBD1	TRBV30	NA	TRBJ2-7
TGTGCCAGCTCACTGGGAACTAGCGCCCAAGAGACCCAGTACTTC	CASSLGTSAQETQYF	TRBD2	TRBV18	NA	TRBJ2-5
TGCGCCAGCAGCTTGATAGTCGGCTCCTACGAGCAGTACTTC	CASSLIVGSYEQYF	NA	TRBV5-1	NA	TRBJ2-7
TGTGCCAGCAGCGCAGGGACCGGGGGGAAAGAGACCCAGTACTTC	CASSAGTGGKETQYF	TRBD2	TRBV7-9	NA	TRBJ2-5
TGTGCCAGCAGGCGAGGAGGGCCCGATGAAAAATTGTTTTTT	CASRRGGPDEKLFF	NA	TRBV6-5	NA	TRBJ1-4
TGCGCCAGCAGCTTGCGGAGCCTTTCCCAATTGAACACTGAAGCTTTCTTT	CASSLRSLSQLNTEAFF	NA	TRBV5-1	NA	TRBJ1-1
TGTGCCAGCAGTGAAGGGACAGGGGGCTTTTCACCCCTCCACTTT	CASSEGTGGFSPLHF	TRBD1	TRBV6-1	few	TRBJ1-6
TGCGCCAGCAGCTTGGCCGGGGACAGGGAGGCTTTCTTT	CASSLAGDREAFF	TRBD1	TRBV5-1	NA	TRBJ1-1